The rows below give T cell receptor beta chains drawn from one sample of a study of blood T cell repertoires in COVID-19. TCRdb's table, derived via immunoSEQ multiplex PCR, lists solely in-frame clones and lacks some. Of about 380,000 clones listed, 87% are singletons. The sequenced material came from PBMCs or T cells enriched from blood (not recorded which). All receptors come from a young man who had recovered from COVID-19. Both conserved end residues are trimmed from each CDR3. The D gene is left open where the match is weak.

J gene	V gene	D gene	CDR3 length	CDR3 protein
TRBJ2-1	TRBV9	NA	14	ASSVTDDYSYNEQF
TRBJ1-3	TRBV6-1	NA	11	ASSEPGVGTIY
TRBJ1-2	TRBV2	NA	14	ASSLLLQGGADGYT
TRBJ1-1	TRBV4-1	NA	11	ASSQAGYTEAF
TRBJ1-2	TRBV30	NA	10	ASSRGSYGYT
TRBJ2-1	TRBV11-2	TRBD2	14	ASSLDMTSGGWEQF
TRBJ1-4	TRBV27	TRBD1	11	ASKMAGGEKLF
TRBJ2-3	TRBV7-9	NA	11	ASSLALTDTQY
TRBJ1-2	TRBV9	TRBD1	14	ASSGFGGQANYGYT
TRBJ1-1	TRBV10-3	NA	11	ATEGDMNTEAF
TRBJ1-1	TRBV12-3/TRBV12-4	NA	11	ASSLRENTEAF
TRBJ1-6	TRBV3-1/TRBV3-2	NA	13	ASSQDSRGNSPLH
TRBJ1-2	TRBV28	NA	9	ASSSAGGYT
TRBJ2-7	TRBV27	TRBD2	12	ASSPSGGLYEQY
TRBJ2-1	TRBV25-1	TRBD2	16	ASSVSSGGYLTYNEQF
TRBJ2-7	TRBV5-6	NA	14	ASTPLGGNGSYEQY
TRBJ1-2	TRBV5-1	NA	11	ASSLGQNYGYT
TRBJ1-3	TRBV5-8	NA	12	ASSPGERGNTIY
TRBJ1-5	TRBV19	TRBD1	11	ASGDRDNQPQH
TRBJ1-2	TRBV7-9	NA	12	ASSPQERYYGYT
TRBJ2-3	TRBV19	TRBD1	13	ASTSRDRGADTQY
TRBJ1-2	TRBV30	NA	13	ACPNGAASNYGYT
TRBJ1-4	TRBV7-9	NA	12	ASSFGGSGEKLF
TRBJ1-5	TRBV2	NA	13	ASSVWLYSNQPQH
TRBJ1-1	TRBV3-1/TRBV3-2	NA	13	ASSSKDGGSTEAF
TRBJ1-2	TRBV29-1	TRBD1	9	SVRDSRGYT
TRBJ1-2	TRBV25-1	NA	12	ASSESYREWGYT
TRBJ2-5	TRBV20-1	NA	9	SARGSETQY
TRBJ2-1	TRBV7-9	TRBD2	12	ATSKETSGNEQF
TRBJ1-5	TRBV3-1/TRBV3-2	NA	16	ASSQVHISATEGQPQH
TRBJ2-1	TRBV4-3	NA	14	ASSQDPRTPWNEQF
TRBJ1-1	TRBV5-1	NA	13	ASSLASQRGTEAF
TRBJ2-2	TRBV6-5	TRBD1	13	ASRRDRAFTGELF
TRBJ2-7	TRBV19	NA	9	ASSSAYEQY
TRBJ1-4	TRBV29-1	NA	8	SAGGEKLF
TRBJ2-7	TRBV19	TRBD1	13	ASSIGQVTSYEQY
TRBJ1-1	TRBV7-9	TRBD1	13	ASRLRDRTNTEAF
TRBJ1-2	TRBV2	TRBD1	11	ASTGQIVYGYT
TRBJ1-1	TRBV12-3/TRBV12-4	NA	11	ASSFPPGTEAF
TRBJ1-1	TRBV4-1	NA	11	ASSQVGRPEAF
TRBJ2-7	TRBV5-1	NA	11	ASSLLSEYEQY
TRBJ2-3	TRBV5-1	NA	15	ASSLSLSRGGTDTQY